Listed below are T cell receptor beta chains from one sample, sequenced in a study of blood T cells in healthy people across ages. TCRdb recomputed calls from the 5' RACE reads with MiXCR, one row per CDR3 protein. The profile covers hundreds of thousands of distinct CDR3 sequences, with around 45% appearing a single time and approximately 20% taken by the ten largest. The sequencing input was blood. These receptors all come from a man aged 55-75 years in good health. Both conserved end residues are part of each CDR3. The D gene is left open where the match is weak. For some rows the clone size is stated as once, few or many, or as a class when expanded; others skip it.

d_call	j_call	clone_size	v_call	cdr3_aa	cdr3_nt
.	TRBJ2-2	few	TRBV7-2	CASSNKNTGELFF	TGTGCCAGCAGCAACAAGAACACCGGGGAGCTGTTTTTT
TRBD2	TRBJ2-1	few	TRBV7-2	CASSRSGGVYNEQFF	TGTGCCAGCAGCCGGAGCGGGGGGGTCTACAATGAGCAGTTCTTC
.	TRBJ1-5	.	TRBV6-2/TRBV6-3	CASSSYGQGSSFSNQPQHF	TGTGCCAGCAGTTCCTACGGCCAGGGGAGTTCATTTAGCAATCAGCCCCAGCATTTT
.	TRBJ2-7	.	TRBV20-1	CSARPVTSTYEQYF	TGCAGTGCTAGACCAGTGACTAGTACCTACGAGCAGTACTTC
TRBD1	TRBJ1-6	.	TRBV28	CASSGDRTARLYNSLLHF	TGTGCCAGCAGTGGGGACAGGACCGCTCGCCTTTATAATTCACTCCTCCACTTT
TRBD2	TRBJ2-1	.	TRBV29-1	CSVAPSGAAEQFF	TGCAGCGTTGCGCCTAGCGGGGCCGCTGAGCAGTTCTTC
.	TRBJ1-1	.	TRBV6-4	CASARELNTEAFF	TGTGCCAGCGCCAGAGAATTGAACACTGAAGCTTTCTTT
.	TRBJ2-3	once	TRBV6-6	CASSYSNGRGDTQYF	TGTGCCAGCAGTTACTCGAATGGTCGCGGGGATACGCAGTATTTT
TRBD1	TRBJ1-5	.	TRBV12-3/TRBV12-4	CAISLQGPNQPQHF	TGTGCCATCAGTTTACAGGGGCCTAATCAGCCCCAGCATTTT
.	TRBJ2-4	.	TRBV7-2	CASSPQEGLQYF	TGTGCCAGCAGCCCTCAGGAGGGACTTCAGTACTTC
TRBD2	TRBJ2-3	.	TRBV20-1	CSARISQLAGITDTQYF	TGCAGTGCTAGAATATCCCAACTAGCGGGGATCACAGATACGCAGTATTTT
.	TRBJ1-5	.	TRBV29-1	CSVGSNQPQHF	TGCAGCGTTGGGAGTAATCAGCCCCAGCATTTT
TRBD2	TRBJ2-5	.	TRBV27	CASSRTSGGAGVQETQYF	TGTGCCAGCTCCCGGACTAGCGGGGGCGCGGGGGTCCAGGAGACCCAGTACTTC
.	TRBJ2-7	few	TRBV6-5	CASSSYGGGIYEQYF	TGTGCCAGCAGTTCCTACGGGGGCGGAATCTACGAGCAGTACTTC
TRBD1	TRBJ1-1	.	TRBV20-1	CSARDRDRGSTEAFF	TGCAGTGCTAGAGATCGAGACAGGGGGTCCACTGAAGCTTTCTTT
.	TRBJ1-1	.	TRBV29-1	CSVTLGGNTEAFF	TGCAGCGTTACTCTAGGGGGGAACACTGAAGCTTTCTTT
.	TRBJ1-5	.	TRBV6-2/TRBV6-3	CASSYAGARNQPQHF	TGTGCCAGCAGTTACGCGGGGGCGCGCAATCAGCCCCAGCATTTT
.	TRBJ1-6	few	TRBV10-3	CAISESEGNSPLHF	TGTGCCATCAGTGAGTCCGAAGGCAATTCACCCCTCCACTTT
TRBD2	TRBJ2-3	.	TRBV12-3/TRBV12-4	CATLQWGRVDTQYF	TGTGCCACCCTACAATGGGGGAGGGTAGATACGCAGTATTTT
.	TRBJ1-2	.	TRBV19	CASSIDGGQGYGYTF	TGTGCCAGTAGTATAGATGGAGGGCAGGGCTATGGCTACACCTTC
.	TRBJ2-3	.	TRBV18	CASSPGGAGNTDTQYF	TGTGCCAGCTCACCCGGAGGGGCCGGAAACACAGATACGCAGTATTTT
.	TRBJ2-6	few	TRBV5-6	CASARPSGANVLTF	TGTGCCAGCGCTAGGCCCTCTGGGGCCAACGTCCTGACTTTC
TRBD2	TRBJ2-6	.	TRBV20-1	CSARGRGSGANVLTF	TGCAGTGCTAGGGGGAGGGGCTCTGGGGCCAACGTCCTGACTTTC
.	TRBJ1-2	.	TRBV13	CASSLGRELSYGYTF	TGTGCCAGCAGCTTAGGAAGGGAATTGTCCTATGGCTACACCTTC
.	TRBJ1-4	many	TRBV2	CASGQSNEKLFF	TGTGCCAGCGGCCAGTCTAATGAAAAACTGTTTTTT
.	TRBJ2-7	.	TRBV7-2	CASSFSQGRKYF	TGTGCCAGCAGCTTTAGTCAGGGGAGGAAGTACTTC